Presented here are 26 T cell receptor beta chains from one specimen sequenced in a study of cytomegalovirus exposure and HLA in healthy donors. A multiplex PCR was run with 60 Vbeta primers and 13 Jbeta primers. Only in-frame clones appear in the TCRdb table, and some are missing; sequencing was by immunoSEQ multiplex PCR. The table shows tens of thousands of clones, with 80% to 90% occurring only once. The specimen was PBMCs. These TCRs come from a woman in her 30s in good health and CMV-seropositive.

The V gene is TRBV5-1, the J gene TRBJ1-2; weak D call: TRBD1 (6 bases). Germline CDR1 is SGHRS and CDR2 is YFSETQ. The CDR3 covers 12 residues. Trimming pared 4 bases from V and 4 bases from J, leaving 8 bases between. The CDR3 loop is CASSEDSYGYTF. CDR3 nucleotides: TGCGCCAGCAGCGAGGACAGCTATGGCTACACCTTC.

CDR3 sequence: CSVGAGLYTDTQYF. The CDR3 DNA reads as TGCAGCGTTGGGGCCGGACTCTACACAGATACGCAGTATTTT. This chain uses TRBV29-1 with TRBJ2-3; D might be TRBD2 (5 bases). Per the germline V gene, CDR1 is SQVTM and CDR2 is ANQGSEA. V was shortened by 4 bases and J by 2 bases, with 13 bases between the two germline ends. This CDR3 contains 14 residues.

V usage is TRBV30 and J usage is TRBJ2-7, with 9 bases that match TRBD1. The CDR3 extends over 15 amino acids. V was pared by 3 bases and J by 2 bases, with 8 bases of the junction left unmatched. Per germline, CDR1 GTSNPN and CDR2 SVGIG (reference sequence). CDR3 in amino acids: CAWSVGQGTAYEQYF. The CDR3 region has the DNA TGTGCCTGGAGCGTAGGACAGGGGACTGCCTACGAGCAGTACTTC.

The V call is TRBV27, the J call TRBJ2-1; TRBD1 aligns across 7 bases. CDR3 length: 16 amino acids. Germline V lookup: CDR1 MNHEY, CDR2 SMNVEV (reference sequence). V gave up 6 bases and J gave up 3 bases; unmatched junction bases: 11. The CDR3 region is CASRLTTGEVYNEQFF. DNA of the CDR3: TGTGCCAGCAGGCTTACTACAGGGGAAGTCTACAATGAGCAGTTCTTC.

J is TRBJ2-2 and V is TRBV27; 11 bases line up with TRBD2. This CDR3 has 17 amino acids. Trimming took 5 bases from V and 3 from J; bases not matched to a gene: 8. CDR1 is MNHEY and CDR2 is SMNVEV in the germline V gene (reference sequence). This CDR3 is CASSPPGLAVYTGELFF. Written as DNA, the CDR3 is TGTGCCAGCAGTCCACCGGGACTAGCGGTGTACACCGGGGAGCTGTTTTTT.

This chain links TRBV19 with TRBJ1-1; D possibly corresponds to TRBD1 (6 bases). CDR1 and CDR2 (germline): LNHDA, SQIVND (reference sequence). The CDR3 runs to 15 residues. V was clipped by 3 bases and J by 7 bases, with 18 bases between them. Here the CDR3 reads CASSIDPRGANEAFF. As DNA, the CDR3 is TGTGCCAGTAGTATTGACCCCCGGGGGGCGAATGAAGCTTTCTTT.

The chain recombines TRBV28 with TRBJ2-1; weak D call: TRBD1 (5 bases). This CDR3 has 17 amino acids. V lost 2 bases, J lost 1 base, and 15 bases lay in between. Germline V gene lookup returns CDR1 MDHEN and CDR2 SYDVKM. CDR3 residues: CASSLRWTSRSYNEQFF. CDR3 coding DNA: TGTGCCAGCAGTTTACGTTGGACATCGAGGTCCTACAATGAGCAGTTCTTC.

This clone has a single count. V is TRBV28 and J is TRBJ1-5; 9 bases are a match to TRBD1. V lost 6 bases to trimming and J lost 4 bases; unmatched junction nucleotides: 10. Germline assignment: CDR1 MDHEN and CDR2 SYDVKM. The CDR3 covers 16 residues. The CDR3 region is CASSLLSTGGNQPQHF. In DNA form, the CDR3 reads TGTGCCAGCAGCCTCCTGTCGACAGGGGGGAATCAGCCCCAGCATTTT.

The chain joins TRBV7-8 to TRBJ1-1, with D possibly being TRBD1 (6 bases). The CDR3 consists of 14 residues. Germline V gives CDR1 SGHVS, CDR2 FQNEAQ. V was pared by 5 bases and J by 2 bases, with 12 bases between. This CDR3 is CASSQWTANTEAFF. In DNA form, the CDR3 reads TGTGCCAGCAGCCAATGGACAGCAAACACTGAAGCTTTCTTT.

J is TRBJ2-5 and V is TRBV5-1; D perhaps matches TRBD1 (5 bases). The germline gives CDR1 SGHRS, CDR2 YFSETQ. The CDR3 loop spans 13 amino acids. V was trimmed by 2 bases and J by 5 bases, leaving 10 bases between them. The CDR3 loop reads CASSFGRVETQYF. The DNA of the CDR3 is TGCGCCAGCAGCTTCGGCAGGGTCGAGACCCAGTACTTC.

J is TRBJ2-5 and V is TRBV5-1; 7 bases line up with TRBD1. The ends lost 4 bases at V and 5 bases at J; junction bases unmatched: 8. Germline V gives CDR1 SGHRS, CDR2 YFSETQ. This CDR3 has 14 amino acids. CDR3 sequence reads: CASSQDRTLETQYF. Written as DNA, the CDR3 is TGCGCCAGCAGCCAGGACAGGACTCTTGAGACCCAGTACTTC.

V and J are TRBV7-8 and TRBJ2-1; 15 bases line up with TRBD2. The germline V gene encodes CDR1 SGHVS and CDR2 FQNEAQ. This CDR3 spans 15 amino acids. V trimming: 6 bases; J trimming: 9 bases; junction bases outside the gene matches: 6. CDR3 nucleotide sequence: TGTGCCAGCAGGCTCCCGGGACTAGCGGGAGGTGAGCAGTTCTTC. It specifies CASRLPGLAGGEQFF.

The CDR3 is CASSLGDWTSTDTQYF. CDR3 nucleotides: TGTGCCAGCAGCTTAGGGGACTGGACTAGCACAGATACGCAGTATTTT. V and J are TRBV13 and TRBJ2-3; TRBD2 might be the D (5 bases). V lost 0 bases to trimming and J lost 0 bases, with 10 bases between them. CDR3 length equals 16 residues. Germline CDR1 PRHDT, CDR2 FYEKMQ (reference sequence).

The chain uses TRBV5-1 and TRBJ2-5; D is unresolved. V lost 4 bases and J 3 bases, leaving 4 bases between the germline ends. The germline V gene encodes CDR1 SGHRS and CDR2 YFSETQ. The CDR3 sequence is 11 residues long. CDR3 in amino acids: CASSPEETQYF. DNA for the CDR3: TGCGCCAGCAGCCCAGAAGAGACCCAGTACTTC.

The chain couples TRBV19 to TRBJ1-1; 7 bases align to TRBD1. This CDR3 has 14 residues. Germline lookup yields CDR1 LNHDA and CDR2 SQIVND (reference sequence). J lost 5 bases, V lost 4 bases, and 7 bases had no gene match. CDR3 nucleotide sequence: TGTGCCAGTAGTACCAGGGGGAGTTTGACTGAAGCTTTCTTT. Translation gives CASSTRGSLTEAFF.

The chain carries TRBV10-3 and TRBJ2-7; 9 positions match TRBD1. Germline CDR1 ENHRY, CDR2 SYGVKD. V shed 11 bases, J shed 5 bases, and the junction held 10 bases outside the gene matches. CDR3 length: 13 residues. DNA of the CDR3: TGTGCCGCCAGCGGGACAGGGTGGCACGAGCAGTACTTC. It is translated as CAASGTGWHEQYF.

This chain uses TRBV28 with TRBJ1-1, with D possibly TRBD1 on 6 matching bases. Germline CDR1 MDHEN, CDR2 SYDVKM. The CDR3 totals 15 residues. Trimming took 4 bases from V and 10 from J, leaving 22 bases between them. In DNA form, the CDR3 reads TGTGCCAGCAGTTCCCGACAGGCGAACCTTGGGGGAGCTTTCTTT. Amino acids: CASSSRQANLGGAFF.

V gene TRBV2 combines with J gene TRBJ2-7; D might be TRBD1 (6 bases). Germline-derived CDR1 and CDR2 are SNHLY and FYNNEI. The V end lost 3 bases, the J end lost 6 bases, and 18 bases lay between the germline ends. This CDR3 contains 15 residues. The CDR3 region is CASSDWATGFSEQYF. The CDR3 DNA is TGTGCCAGCAGTGATTGGGCGACAGGTTTTAGCGAGCAGTACTTC.

This chain connects TRBV21-1 to TRBJ2-7; the D call TRBD2 from the table was never checked on the DNA. TRBV21-1 is listed as a pseudogene. The CDR3 runs 15 residues. The CDR3 protein is CASRASGRLPYEQYF. CDR3 nucleotide sequence: TGTGCCAGCAGGGCTAGCGGGAGGTTACCCTACGAGCAGTACTTC.

The chain employs TRBV15 and TRBJ1-2; D may be TRBD1 (6 bases). Trimming took 3 bases from V and 7 from J, leaving 15 bases between them. CDR3 length: 14 amino acids. The germline gives CDR1 LNHNV, CDR2 YYDKDF (reference sequence). The CDR3 is CATSSPQGTIGYTF. CDR3 sequence (DNA): TGTGCCACCAGCAGCCCTCAGGGGACCATTGGCTACACCTTC.

This clone was seen a few times. The chain joins TRBV5-5 to TRBJ1-4; TRBD1 is a possible D gene (6 bases). V gave up 4 bases and J gave up 7 bases, with 14 bases separating them. CDR3 length equals 14 residues. Germline V gene data show CDR1 as SGHKS and CDR2 as YYEKEE (reference sequence). CDR3 loop: CASSDGQRREKLFF. In DNA, the CDR3 is TGTGCCAGCAGCGATGGACAGAGGCGTGAAAAACTGTTTTTT.

The chain carries TRBV10-1 and TRBJ1-2, with 7 bases identical to TRBD1. CDR1 and CDR2 (germline): WNHNN, SYGVQD (reference sequence). The CDR3 consists of 20 residues. J gave up 4 bases and V 5 bases, and 25 bases lay outside the gene matches. Here the CDR3 reads CASSLRDSRDNEVYFYGYTF. The CDR3, as DNA: TGCGCCAGCAGTCTTCGGGACAGCCGAGACAACGAAGTCTATTTCTATGGCTACACCTTC.

The DNA of the CDR3 is TGTGCCAGTAGTATTATCTCCGCGGGCCCCTACGAGCAGTACTTC. Protein sequence: CASSIISAGPYEQYF. The chain couples TRBV19 to TRBJ2-7; the D gene is possibly TRBD2 (5 bases). CDR3 length equals 15 residues. The germline CDR1 and CDR2 sequences are LNHDA and SQIVND (reference sequence). V was shortened by 3 bases and J by 2 bases, with 14 bases between the two germline ends. Combining the CDR3 with reference TRBV19 and TRBJ2-7 gives the whole variable domain DGGITQSPKYLFRKEGQNVTLSCEQNLNHDAMYWYRQDPGQGLRLIYYSQIVNDFQKGDIAEGYSVSREKKESFPLTVTSAQKNPTAFYLCASSIISAGPYEQYFGPGTRLTVT.

The gene calls are TRBV7-9 and TRBJ2-2; D is uncertain. CDR1 and CDR2 (germline): SEHNR, FQNEAQ (reference sequence). This CDR3 is 14 amino acids long. Trimming shortened V by 4 bases and J by 7 bases, and 13 bases separated the two germline ends. DNA of the CDR3: TGTGCCAGCAGCTATCAACAACCCCACGGGGAGCTGTTTTTT. It codes for CASSYQQPHGELFF.

The chain uses TRBV2 and TRBJ2-2, with 8 bases aligning to TRBD1. In germline, CDR1 is SNHLY, CDR2 FYNNEI. The CDR3 extends over 15 amino acids. The J segment lost 6 bases and the V segment lost 0 bases, leaving 3 bases of the junction unmatched. DNA of the CDR3: TGTGCCAGCAGTGAAGCTACACAGGGGGCCGGGGAGCTGTTTTTT. Its translation: CASSEATQGAGELFF.

This clone was counted only a few times. The genes are TRBV4-2 and TRBJ2-7, with D maybe TRBD2 (5 bases). Germline CDR1 LGHNA, CDR2 YNFKEQ. V was trimmed by 1 base and J by 4 bases, leaving 14 bases between them. The CDR3 runs 15 residues. CDR3 in amino acids: CASSQAALGRYEQYF. In DNA form, the CDR3 reads TGTGCCAGCAGCCAAGCCGCACTAGGGCGTTACGAGCAGTACTTC.